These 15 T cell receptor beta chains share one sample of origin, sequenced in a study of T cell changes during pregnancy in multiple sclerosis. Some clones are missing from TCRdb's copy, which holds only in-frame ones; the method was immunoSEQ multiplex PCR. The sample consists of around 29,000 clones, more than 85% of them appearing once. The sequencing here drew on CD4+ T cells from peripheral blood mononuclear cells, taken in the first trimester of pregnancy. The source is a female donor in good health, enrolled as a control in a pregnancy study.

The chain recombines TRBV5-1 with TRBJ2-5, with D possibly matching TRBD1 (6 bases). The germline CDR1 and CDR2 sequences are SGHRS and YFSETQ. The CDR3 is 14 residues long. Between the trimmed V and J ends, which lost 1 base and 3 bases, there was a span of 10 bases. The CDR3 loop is CASSLLGAEETQYF. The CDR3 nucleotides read TGCGCCAGCAGCTTGTTGGGGGCGGAAGAGACCCAGTACTTC.

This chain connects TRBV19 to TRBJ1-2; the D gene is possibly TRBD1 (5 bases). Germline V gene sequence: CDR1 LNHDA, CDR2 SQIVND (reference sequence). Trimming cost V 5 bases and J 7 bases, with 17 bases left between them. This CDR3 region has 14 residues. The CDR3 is CASSAYGTYGGYTF. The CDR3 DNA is TGTGCCAGTAGTGCATACGGGACTTATGGTGGCTACACCTTC.

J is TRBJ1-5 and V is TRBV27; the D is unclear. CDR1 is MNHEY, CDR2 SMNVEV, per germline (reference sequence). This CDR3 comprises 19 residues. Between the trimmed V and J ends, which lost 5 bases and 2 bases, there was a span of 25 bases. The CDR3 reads CASSPLIHPEWRGNQPQHF. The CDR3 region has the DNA TGTGCCAGCAGTCCCCTTATTCATCCAGAATGGCGGGGCAATCAGCCCCAGCATTTT.

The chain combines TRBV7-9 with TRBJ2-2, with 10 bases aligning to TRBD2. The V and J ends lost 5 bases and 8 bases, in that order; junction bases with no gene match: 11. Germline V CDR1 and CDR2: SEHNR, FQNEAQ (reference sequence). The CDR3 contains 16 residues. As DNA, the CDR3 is TGTGCCAGCAGCCCCCGGACTAGCGGCTCGTGGGGGGAGCTGTTTTTT. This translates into CASSPRTSGSWGELFF.

CDR3 loop: CASSLPLGGSGNTIYF. The CDR3 DNA sequence: TGTGCCAGCAGTTTACCGCTCGGAGGCTCTGGAAACACCATATATTTT. The chain has TRBV28 and TRBJ1-3; unclear D gene. V dropped 2 bases and J dropped 0 bases, with 11 bases sitting between them. This CDR3 is 16 amino acids long. Germline V lookup: CDR1 MDHEN, CDR2 SYDVKM.

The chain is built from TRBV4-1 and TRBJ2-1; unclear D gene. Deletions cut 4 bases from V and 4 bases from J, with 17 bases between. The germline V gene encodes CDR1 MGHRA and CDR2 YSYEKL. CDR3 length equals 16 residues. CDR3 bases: TGCGCCAGCAGCCCCTATGTGGGCGCAACATACAATGAGCAGTTCTTC. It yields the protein CASSPYVGATYNEQFF.

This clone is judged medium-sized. As DNA, the CDR3 is TGTGCCAGCAGCTTAAGTCTGGGGCTACGCACAGATACGCAGTATTTT. It encodes CASSLSLGLRTDTQYF. V usage is TRBV7-2 and J usage is TRBJ2-3, with D maybe TRBD1 (5 bases). V was shortened by 2 bases and J by 1 base, with 13 bases between the two germline ends. Per germline, CDR1 SGHTA and CDR2 FQGNSA. The CDR3 totals 16 residues.

CDR3 sequence (DNA): TGTGCCAGCAGCAGTCACAGGGAGGGGGGCACTGAAGCTTTCTTT. It translates to CASSSHREGGTEAFF. The rearrangement links TRBV4-2 to TRBJ1-1; perhaps TRBD1 as D (6 bases). This CDR3 is built from 15 residues. V was shortened by 5 bases and J by 4 bases, with 17 bases between the two germline ends. Germline values: CDR1 LGHNA, CDR2 YNFKEQ.

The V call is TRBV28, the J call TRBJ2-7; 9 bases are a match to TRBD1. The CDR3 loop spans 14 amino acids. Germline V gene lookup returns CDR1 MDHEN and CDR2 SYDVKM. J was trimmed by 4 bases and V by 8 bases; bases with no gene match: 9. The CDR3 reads CASGGGTGIYEQYF. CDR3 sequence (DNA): TGTGCCAGCGGGGGGGGGACAGGGATATACGAGCAGTACTTC.

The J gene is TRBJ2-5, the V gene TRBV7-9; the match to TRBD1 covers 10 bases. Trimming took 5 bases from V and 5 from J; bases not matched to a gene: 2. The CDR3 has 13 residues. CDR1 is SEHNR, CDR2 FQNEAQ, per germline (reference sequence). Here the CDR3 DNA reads TGTGCCAGCAGCGGGGACAGGGGCGAGACCCAGTACTTC. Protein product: CASSGDRGETQYF.

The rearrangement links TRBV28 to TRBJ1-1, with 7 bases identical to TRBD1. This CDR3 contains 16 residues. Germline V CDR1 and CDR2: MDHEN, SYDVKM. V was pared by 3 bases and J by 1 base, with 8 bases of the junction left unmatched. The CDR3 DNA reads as TGTGCCAGCAGTTTGGCAGGGGGTTTTTGGAACACTGAAGCTTTCTTT. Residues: CASSLAGGFWNTEAFF.

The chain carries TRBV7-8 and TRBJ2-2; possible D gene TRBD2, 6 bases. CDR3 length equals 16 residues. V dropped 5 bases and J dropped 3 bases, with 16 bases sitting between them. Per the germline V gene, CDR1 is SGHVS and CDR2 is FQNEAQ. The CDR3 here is CASSARPPGDTGELFF. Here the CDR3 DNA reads TGTGCCAGCAGCGCCCGGCCTCCGGGGGACACCGGGGAGCTGTTTTTT. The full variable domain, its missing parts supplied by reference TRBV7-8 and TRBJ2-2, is GAGVSQSPRYKVAKRGQDVALRCDPISGHVSLFWYQQALGQGPEFLTYFQNEAQLDKSGLPSDRFFAERPEGSVSTLKIQRTQQEDSAVYLCASSARPPGDTGELFFGEGSRLTVL.

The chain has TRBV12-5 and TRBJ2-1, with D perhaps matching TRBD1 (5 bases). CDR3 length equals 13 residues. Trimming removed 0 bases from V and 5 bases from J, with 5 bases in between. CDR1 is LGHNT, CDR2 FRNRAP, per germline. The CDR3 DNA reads TGTGCTAGTGGTTTGGTAGGGGACAATGAGCAGTTCTTC. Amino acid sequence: CASGLVGDNEQFF.

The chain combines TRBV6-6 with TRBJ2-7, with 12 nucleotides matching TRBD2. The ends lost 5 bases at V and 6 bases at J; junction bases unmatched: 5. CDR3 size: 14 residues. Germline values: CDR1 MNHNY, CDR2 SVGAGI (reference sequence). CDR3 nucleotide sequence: TGTGCCAGCAGTGAGACTAGCGGGAGACTCGAGCAGTACTTC. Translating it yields CASSETSGRLEQYF.

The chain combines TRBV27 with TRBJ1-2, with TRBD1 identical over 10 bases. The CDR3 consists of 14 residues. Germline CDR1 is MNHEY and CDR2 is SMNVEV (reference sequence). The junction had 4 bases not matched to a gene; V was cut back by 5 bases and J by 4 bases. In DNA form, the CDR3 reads TGTGCCAGCAGTGCACGGACAGGGGGCTATGGCTACACCTTC. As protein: CASSARTGGYGYTF.